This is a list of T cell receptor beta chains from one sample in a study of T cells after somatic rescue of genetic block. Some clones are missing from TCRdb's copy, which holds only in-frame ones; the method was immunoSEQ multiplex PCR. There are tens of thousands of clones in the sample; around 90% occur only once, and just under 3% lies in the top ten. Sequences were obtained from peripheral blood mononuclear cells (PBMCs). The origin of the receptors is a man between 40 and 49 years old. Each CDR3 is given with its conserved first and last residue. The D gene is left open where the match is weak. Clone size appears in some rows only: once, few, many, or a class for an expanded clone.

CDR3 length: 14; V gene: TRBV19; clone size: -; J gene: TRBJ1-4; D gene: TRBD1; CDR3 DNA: TGTGCCAGTAGTTTGACAGGGGGCGGTGAAAAACTGTTTTTT; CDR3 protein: CASSLTGGGEKLFF
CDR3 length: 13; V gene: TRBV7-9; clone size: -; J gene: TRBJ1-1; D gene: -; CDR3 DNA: TGTGCCAGCAGCTTCGGGGGGAACACTGAAGCTTTCTTT; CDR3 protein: CASSFGGNTEAFF
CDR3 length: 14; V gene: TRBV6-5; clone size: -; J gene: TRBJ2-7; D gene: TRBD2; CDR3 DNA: TGTGCCAGCAGTTACTCGGGAGGGTTCGACGAGCAGTACTTC; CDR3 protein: CASSYSGGFDEQYF
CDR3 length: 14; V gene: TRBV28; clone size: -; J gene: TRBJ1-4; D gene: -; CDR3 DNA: TGTGCCAGCAGTTTAAGACAGCTAAATGAAAAACTGTTTTTT; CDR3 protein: CASSLRQLNEKLFF
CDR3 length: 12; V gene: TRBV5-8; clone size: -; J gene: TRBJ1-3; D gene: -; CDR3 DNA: TGTGCCAGCAGCTTGGTTGGAAACACCATATATTTT; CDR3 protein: CASSLVGNTIYF
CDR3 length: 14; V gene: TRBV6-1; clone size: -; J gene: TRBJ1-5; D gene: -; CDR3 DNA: TGTGCCAGCAGTAAAGGGTACATTGATCAGCCCCAGCATTTT; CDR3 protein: CASSKGYIDQPQHF
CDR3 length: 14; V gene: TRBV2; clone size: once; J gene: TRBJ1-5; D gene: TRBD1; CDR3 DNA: TGTGCCAGCAGGCGGACAGGGGGAAGTCAGCCCCAGCATTTT; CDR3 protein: CASRRTGGSQPQHF
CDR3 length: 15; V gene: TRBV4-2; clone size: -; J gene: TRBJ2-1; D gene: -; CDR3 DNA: TGTGCCAGCAGCCAGTTGCTAGGTAAATACAATGAGCAGTTCTTC; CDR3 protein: CASSQLLGKYNEQFF
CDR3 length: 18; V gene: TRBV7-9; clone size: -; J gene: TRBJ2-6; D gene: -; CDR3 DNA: TGTGCCAGCAGCCAACCCCCGGACATCTACTCTGGGGCCAACGTCCTGACTTTC; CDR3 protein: CASSQPPDIYSGANVLTF
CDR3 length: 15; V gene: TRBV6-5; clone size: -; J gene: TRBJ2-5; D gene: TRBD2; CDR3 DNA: TGTGCCAGCAGCCGTACTGGGCGGGAGTTTGAGACCCAGTACTTC; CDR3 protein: CASSRTGREFETQYF
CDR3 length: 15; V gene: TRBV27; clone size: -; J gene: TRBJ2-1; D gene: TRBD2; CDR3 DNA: TGTGCCAGCAGTTTAGCGGCGGGGGGATCCGATGAGCAGTTCTTC; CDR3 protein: CASSLAAGGSDEQFF
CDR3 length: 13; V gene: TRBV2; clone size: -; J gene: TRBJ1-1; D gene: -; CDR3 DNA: TGTGCCAGCAGTACGAGGTGGGACACTGAAGCTTTCTTT; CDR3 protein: CASSTRWDTEAFF
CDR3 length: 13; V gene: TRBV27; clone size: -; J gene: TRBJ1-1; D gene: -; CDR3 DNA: TGTGCCAGCAGTCCTCCTGGGTACACTGAAGCTTTCTTT; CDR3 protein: CASSPPGYTEAFF
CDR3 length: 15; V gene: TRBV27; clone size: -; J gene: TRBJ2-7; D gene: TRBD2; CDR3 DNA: TGTGCCAGCAGGAACTGGGCTAGCGGGCCCTACGAGCAGTACTTC; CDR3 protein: CASRNWASGPYEQYF
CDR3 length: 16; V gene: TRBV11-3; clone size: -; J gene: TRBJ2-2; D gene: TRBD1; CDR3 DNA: TGTGCCAGCAGCTTAGCGGACAGGGGGATCACCGGGGAGCTGTTTTTT; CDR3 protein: CASSLADRGITGELFF
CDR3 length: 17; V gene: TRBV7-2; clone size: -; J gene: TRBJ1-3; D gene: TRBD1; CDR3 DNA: TGTGCCAGCAGCGAACGACTAGTAACAGGGGGTGGAAACACCATATATTTT; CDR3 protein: CASSERLVTGGGNTIYF
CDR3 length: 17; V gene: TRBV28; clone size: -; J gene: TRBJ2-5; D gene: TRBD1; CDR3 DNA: TGTGCCAGCAGTCCCCCCAGGGGACAGCTAGATTTGGAGACCCAGTACTTC; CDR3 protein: CASSPPRGQLDLETQYF
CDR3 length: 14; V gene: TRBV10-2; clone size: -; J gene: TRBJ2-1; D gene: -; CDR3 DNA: TGCGCCAGCTATAGCGTTAGCTCCTACAATGAGCAGTTCTTC; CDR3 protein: CASYSVSSYNEQFF
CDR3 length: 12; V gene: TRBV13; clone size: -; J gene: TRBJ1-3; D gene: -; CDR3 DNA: TGTGCCAGCAGCGCCTCAGGAAACACCATATATTTT; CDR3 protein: CASSASGNTIYF
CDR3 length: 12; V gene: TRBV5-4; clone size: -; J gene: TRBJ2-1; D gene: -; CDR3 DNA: TGTGCCAGCAGCTTTGGGACTCAGGAGCAGTTCTTC; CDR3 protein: CASSFGTQEQFF
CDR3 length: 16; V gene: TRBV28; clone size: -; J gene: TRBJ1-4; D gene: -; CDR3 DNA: TGTGCCAGCAGTTTAAGCTGGAGGTTTACTAATGAAAAACTGTTTTTT; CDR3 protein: CASSLSWRFTNEKLFF
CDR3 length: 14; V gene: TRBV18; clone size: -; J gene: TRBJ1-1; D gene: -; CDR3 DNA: TGTGCCAGCTCAGGGCAGGGTTTGAACACTGAAGCTTTCTTT; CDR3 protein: CASSGQGLNTEAFF
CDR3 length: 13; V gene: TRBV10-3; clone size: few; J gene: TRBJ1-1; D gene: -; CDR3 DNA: TGTGCCATCGCGGCAGGGTGGGACACTGAAGCTTTCTTT; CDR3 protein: CAIAAGWDTEAFF
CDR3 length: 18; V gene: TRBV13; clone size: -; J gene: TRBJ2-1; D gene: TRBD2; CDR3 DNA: TGTGCCAGCAGCCCGGGGAGGGGTCGAGCGCCCCGGGGGAATGAGCAGTTCTTC; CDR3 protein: CASSPGRGRAPRGNEQFF
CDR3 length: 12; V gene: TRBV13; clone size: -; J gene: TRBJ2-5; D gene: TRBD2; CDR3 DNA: TGTGCCAGCAGCCCCCCGGGGGGAGAGCAGTACTTC; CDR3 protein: CASSPPGGEQYF
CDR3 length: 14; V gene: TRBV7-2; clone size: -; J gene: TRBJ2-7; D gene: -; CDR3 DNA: TGTGCCAGCAGCTTCCCTTGGGGATCCAGCGAGCAGTACTTC; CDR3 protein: CASSFPWGSSEQYF
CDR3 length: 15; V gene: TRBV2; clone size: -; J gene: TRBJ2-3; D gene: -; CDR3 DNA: TGTGCCAGCAGCCAACAGGGGACTAGCACAGATACGCAGTATTTT; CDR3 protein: CASSQQGTSTDTQYF
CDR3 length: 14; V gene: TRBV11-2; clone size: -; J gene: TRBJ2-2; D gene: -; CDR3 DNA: TGTGCCAGCAGCTTGGTGGGTAACACCGGGGAGCTGTTTTTT; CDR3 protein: CASSLVGNTGELFF
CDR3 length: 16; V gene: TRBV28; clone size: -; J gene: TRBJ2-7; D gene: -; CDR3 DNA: TGTGCCAGCAGTTTCTACAGCCTGCAACTATCCTACGAGCAGTACTTC; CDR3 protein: CASSFYSLQLSYEQYF
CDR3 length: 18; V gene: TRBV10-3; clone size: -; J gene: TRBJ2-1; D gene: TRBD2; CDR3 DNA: TGTGCCATCAGCTATACAAGCGGGAGTACACTCTCCTACAATGAGCAGTTCTTC; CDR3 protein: CAISYTSGSTLSYNEQFF
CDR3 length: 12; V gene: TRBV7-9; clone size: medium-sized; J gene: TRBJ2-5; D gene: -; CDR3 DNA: TGTGCCAGCAGCCAGGAGGGGGAGACCCAGTACTTC; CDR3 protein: CASSQEGETQYF
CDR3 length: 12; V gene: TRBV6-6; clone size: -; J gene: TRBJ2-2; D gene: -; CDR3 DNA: TGTGCCAGCAGTAGGGGACTCCAGGAGCTGTTTTTT; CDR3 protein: CASSRGLQELFF
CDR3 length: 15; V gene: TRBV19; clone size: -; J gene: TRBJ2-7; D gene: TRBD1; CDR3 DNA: TGTGCCAGTAGTATGAGAGGACAGGGGGCCTACGAGCAGTACTTC; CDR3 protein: CASSMRGQGAYEQYF
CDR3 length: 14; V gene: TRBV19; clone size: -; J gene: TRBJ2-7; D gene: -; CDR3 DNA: TGTGCCAGTAGTCCCCAGGAGAGCTCCTACGAGCAGTACTTC; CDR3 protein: CASSPQESSYEQYF
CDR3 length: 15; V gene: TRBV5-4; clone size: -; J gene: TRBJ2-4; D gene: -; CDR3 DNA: TGTGCCAGCAGCTCCGACAGGGAGGATAAAAGAATTGAGTACTTC; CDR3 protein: CASSSDREDKRIEYF
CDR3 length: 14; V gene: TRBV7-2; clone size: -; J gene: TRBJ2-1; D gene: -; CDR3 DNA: TGTGCCAGCAGCTTAGACGGGATAGTGGTTGAGCAGTTCTTC; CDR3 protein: CASSLDGIVVEQFF
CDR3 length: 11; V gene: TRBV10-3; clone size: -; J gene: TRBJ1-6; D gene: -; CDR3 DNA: TGTGCCATCAGTGACAGTTCACCCCTCCACTTT; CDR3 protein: CAISDSSPLHF
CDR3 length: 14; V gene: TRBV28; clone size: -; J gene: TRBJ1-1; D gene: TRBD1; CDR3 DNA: TGTGCCAGCAGTTCCGGACAGGGAGGAACTGAAGCTTTCTTT; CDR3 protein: CASSSGQGGTEAFF
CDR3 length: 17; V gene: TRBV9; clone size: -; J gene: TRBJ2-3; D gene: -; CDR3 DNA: TGTGCCAGCAGCCTGAATACTAGGAGCGGCAGCACAGATACGCAGTATTTT; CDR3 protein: CASSLNTRSGSTDTQYF
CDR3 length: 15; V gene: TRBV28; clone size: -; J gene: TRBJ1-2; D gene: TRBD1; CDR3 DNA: TGTGCCAGCATTGCAGGGGGCGGATTTGACTATGGCTACACCTTC; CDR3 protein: CASIAGGGFDYGYTF
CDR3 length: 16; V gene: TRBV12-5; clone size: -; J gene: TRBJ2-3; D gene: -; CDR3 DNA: TGTGCTAGTGGTTTGGTACTTGCAGGCCAGGCAGATACGCAGTATTTT; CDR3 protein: CASGLVLAGQADTQYF
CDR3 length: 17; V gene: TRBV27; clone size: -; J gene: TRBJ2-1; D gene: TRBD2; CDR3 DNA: TGTGCCAGCAGTCCTCAGACTAGCGGGAGCTCCTACAATGAGCAGTTCTTC; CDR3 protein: CASSPQTSGSSYNEQFF
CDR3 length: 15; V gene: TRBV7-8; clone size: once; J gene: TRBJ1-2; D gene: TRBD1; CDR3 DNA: TGTGCCAGCAGGAACCCGGGACAGGGACCCTATGGCTACACCTTC; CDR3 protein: CASRNPGQGPYGYTF
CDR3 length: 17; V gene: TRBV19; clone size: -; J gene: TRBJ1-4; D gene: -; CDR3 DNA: TGTGCCAGTAGTATATCGGTGGGGGCCTCAACTAATGAAAAACTGTTTTTT; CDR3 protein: CASSISVGASTNEKLFF
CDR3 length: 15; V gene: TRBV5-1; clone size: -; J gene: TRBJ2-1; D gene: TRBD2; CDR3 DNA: TGCGCCAGCAGCTTGGTCCTAGCGGGAGAGGTTGAGCAGTTCTTC; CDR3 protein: CASSLVLAGEVEQFF
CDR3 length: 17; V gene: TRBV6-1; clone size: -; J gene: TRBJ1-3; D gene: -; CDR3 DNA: TGTGCCAGCAGTGCGACCCTGACAGCACTCTCTGGAAACACCATATATTTT; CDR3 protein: CASSATLTALSGNTIYF
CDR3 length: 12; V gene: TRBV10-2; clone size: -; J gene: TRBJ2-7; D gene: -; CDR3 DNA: TGCGCCAGCAGGGAGGGACTCTACGAGCAGTACTTC; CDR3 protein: CASREGLYEQYF
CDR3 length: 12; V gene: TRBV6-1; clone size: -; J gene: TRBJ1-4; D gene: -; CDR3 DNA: TGTGCCAGCAGTGAAAATTCGCAGCGTGCGTTTTTT; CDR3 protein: CASSENSQRAFF